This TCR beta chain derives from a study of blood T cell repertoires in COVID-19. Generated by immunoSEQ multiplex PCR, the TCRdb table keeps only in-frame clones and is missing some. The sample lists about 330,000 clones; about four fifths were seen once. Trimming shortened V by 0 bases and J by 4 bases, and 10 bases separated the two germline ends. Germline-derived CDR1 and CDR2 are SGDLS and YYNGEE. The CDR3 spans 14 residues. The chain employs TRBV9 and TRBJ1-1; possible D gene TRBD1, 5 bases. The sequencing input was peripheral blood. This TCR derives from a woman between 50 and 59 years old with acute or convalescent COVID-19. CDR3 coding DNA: TGTGCCAGCAGCGTAGACGGGGGGAGCACTGAAGCTTTCTTT. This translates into CASSVDGGSTEAFF. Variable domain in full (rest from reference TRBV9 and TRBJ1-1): DSGVTQTPKHLITATGQRVTLRCSPRSGDLSVYWYQQSLDQGLQFLIQYYNGEERAKGNILERFSAQQFPDLHSELNLSSLELGDSALYFCASSVDGGSTEAFFGQGTRLTVV.